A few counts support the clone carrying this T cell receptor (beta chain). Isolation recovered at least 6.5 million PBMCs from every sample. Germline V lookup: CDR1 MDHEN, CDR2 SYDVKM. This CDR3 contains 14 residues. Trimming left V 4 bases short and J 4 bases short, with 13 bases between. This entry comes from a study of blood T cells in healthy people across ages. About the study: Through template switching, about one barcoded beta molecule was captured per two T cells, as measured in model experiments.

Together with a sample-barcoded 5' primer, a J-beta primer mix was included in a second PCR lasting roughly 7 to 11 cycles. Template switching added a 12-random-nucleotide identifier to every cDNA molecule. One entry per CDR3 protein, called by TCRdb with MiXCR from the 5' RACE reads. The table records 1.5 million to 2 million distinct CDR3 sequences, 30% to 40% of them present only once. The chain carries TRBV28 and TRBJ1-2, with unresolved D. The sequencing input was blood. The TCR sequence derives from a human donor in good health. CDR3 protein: CASSSTPGSYGYTF. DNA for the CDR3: TGTGCCAGCAGTTCCACCCCAGGATCCTATGGCTACACCTTC.